The T cell receptor (beta chain) described here comes from a study of T cell responses to AZD1222 COVID-19 vaccine. The method was immunoSEQ multiplex PCR; TCRdb's version includes in-frame clones alone and lacks a portion of them. This sample has roughly 140,000 clones, with about nine tenths found just once. V was cut by 4 bases and J by 4 bases, with 10 bases left in between. There are 13 residues in the CDR3. The V gene's germline CDR1 is SEHNR and CDR2 FQNEAQ (reference sequence). The sample holds one count of this clone. The J gene is TRBJ1-1, the V gene TRBV7-9; a possible D gene is TRBD1 (5 bases). This clonotype was obtained from an adult in good health. Specimen: peripheral blood, collected on day 0 of AZD1222 vaccination. The CDR3 nucleotides are TGTGCCAGCAGCTGGGACTCGAGCACTGAAGCTTTCTTT. Amino acids: CASSWDSSTEAFF.